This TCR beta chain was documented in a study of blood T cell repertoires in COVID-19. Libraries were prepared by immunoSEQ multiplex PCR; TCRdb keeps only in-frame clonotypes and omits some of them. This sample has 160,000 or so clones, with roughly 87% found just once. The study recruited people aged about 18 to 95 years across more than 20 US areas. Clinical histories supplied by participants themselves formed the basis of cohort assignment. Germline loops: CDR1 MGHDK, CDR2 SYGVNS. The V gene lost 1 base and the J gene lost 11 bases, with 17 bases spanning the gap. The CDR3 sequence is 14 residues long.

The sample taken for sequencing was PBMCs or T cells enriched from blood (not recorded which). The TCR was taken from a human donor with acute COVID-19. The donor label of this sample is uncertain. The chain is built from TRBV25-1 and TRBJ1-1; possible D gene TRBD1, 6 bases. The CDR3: CASSELRQGSRAFF. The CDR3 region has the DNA TGTGCCAGCAGTGAATTAAGGCAGGGGAGTCGGGCTTTCTTT.